The 18 T cell receptor beta chains presented below share a single source sample, sequenced in a study of follicular helper T cells after annual influenza vaccination. This table comes from immunoSEQ multiplex PCR, and its TCRdb copy is limited to in-frame clones, with some not included. This table holds about 10,000 clones, approximately 80% found once. The time point: 2014-2015 season, 7 days after vaccination. The sequencing here drew on CXCR5+ CD38- circulating T follicular helper cells from blood, taken 7 days after influenza vaccination. The subset denotes: circulating Tfh, non-naive CD4+CXCR5+PD-1+ (ICOS+CD38+ or ICOS-CD38-). The receptor set was obtained from an adult who received the influenza vaccine.

The chain carries TRBV9 and TRBJ2-2; D gene unclear. V was shortened by 0 bases and J by 1 base, with 7 bases between the two germline ends. The CDR3 is 15 residues long. CDR1 is SGDLS and CDR2 is YYNGEE in the germline V gene. The CDR3 nucleotides are TGTGCCAGCAGCGTAGGAGGCCAGAACACCGGGGAGCTGTTTTTT. This codes for CASSVGGQNTGELFF.

This chain joins TRBV10-3 and TRBJ2-1, with 9 nucleotides matching TRBD2. The CDR3 spans 17 residues. V shed 6 bases, J shed 5 bases, and the junction held 14 bases outside the gene matches. CDR1 is ENHRY and CDR2 is SYGVKD in the germline V gene. CDR3 coding DNA: TGTGCCATCAGCGAGACTCTTAGCGGGGGTGGAAACAATGAGCAGTTCTTC. Its protein is CAISETLSGGGNNEQFF.

The CDR3, as DNA: TGTGCCAGCAGCTTAAGGAGGGCGAGCACAGATACGCAGTATTTT. Amino acid sequence: CASSLRRASTDTQYF. This chain joins TRBV11-2 and TRBJ2-3; maybe TRBD2 (6 bases). Deletions cut 2 bases from V and 0 bases from J, with 9 bases between. The CDR3 length is 15 residues. Germline-derived CDR1 and CDR2 are SGHAT and FQNNGV.

This chain connects TRBV14 to TRBJ2-7; the match to TRBD1 covers 8 bases. The J segment lost 11 bases and the V segment lost 0 bases, leaving 9 bases of the junction unmatched. Germline CDR1 and CDR2: SGHDN and FVKESK. The CDR3 totals 14 residues. In nucleotides, the CDR3 is TGTGCCAGCAGCCAAGAAACAGGGGGAACTTCCGAGTACTTC. Its protein is CASSQETGGTSEYF.

This clone has only a few counts. The chain uses TRBV7-9 and TRBJ1-6, with 8 bases matching TRBD1. This CDR3 comprises 15 residues. The germline CDR1 and CDR2 sequences are SEHNR and FQNEAQ (reference sequence). Trimming removed 5 bases from V and 6 bases from J; junction bases left unmatched: 6. The DNA for the CDR3 is TGTGCCAGCAGCATACAGGGGGTGGTTAATTCACCCCTCCACTTT. Translated, it gives CASSIQGVVNSPLHF.

This rearrangement joins TRBV28 to TRBJ1-4; no firm D call. The CDR3 is made up of 12 amino acids. V lost 7 bases and J 7 bases, leaving 10 bases between the germline ends. CDR1 and CDR2 from the germline V gene are MDHEN and SYDVKM. The CDR3 reads CASMGGGEKLFF. CDR3 bases: TGTGCCAGCATGGGTGGTGGTGAAAAACTGTTTTTT.

This chain uses TRBV19 with TRBJ2-1; D may be TRBD2 (7 bases). This CDR3 has 15 amino acids. V gave up 3 bases and J gave up 7 bases, with 16 bases separating them. Per germline, CDR1 LNHDA and CDR2 SQIVND (reference sequence). The CDR3 here is CASSIRGASVNEQFF. As DNA, the CDR3 is TGTGCCAGTAGTATCCGGGGGGCCTCCGTGAATGAGCAGTTCTTC. Drawing the rest from reference TRBV19 and TRBJ2-1, the complete variable domain is DGGITQSPKYLFRKEGQNVTLSCEQNLNHDAMYWYRQDPGQGLRLIYYSQIVNDFQKGDIAEGYSVSREKKESFPLTVTSAQKNPTAFYLCASSIRGASVNEQFFGPGTRLTVL.

This rearrangement joins TRBV19 to TRBJ1-1, with 8 bases aligning to TRBD1. J was trimmed by 1 base and V by 5 bases; bases with no gene match: 6. This CDR3 contains 15 residues. CDR1 is LNHDA, CDR2 SQIVND, per germline (reference sequence). The CDR3 DNA sequence: TGTGCCAGTAGTGTGGACAGGGCGACGAACACTGAAGCTTTCTTT. Translated: CASSVDRATNTEAFF.

The table lists this clone with a few counts. Other nucleotide sequences in the sample specify the same CDR3. The V and J genes are TRBV7-8 and TRBJ2-3; D unclear. Trimming cost V 5 bases and J 2 bases, with 5 bases left between them. The length of the CDR3 is 12 residues. Per the germline V gene, CDR1 is SGHVS and CDR2 is FQNEAQ. CDR3 region: CASSPNTDTQYF. CDR3 DNA: TGTGCCAGCAGCCCCAACACAGATACGCAGTATTTT.

The rearrangement links TRBV19 to TRBJ1-6, with TRBD1 matching over 7 bases. The germline CDR1 and CDR2 sequences are LNHDA and SQIVND (reference sequence). The CDR3 covers 15 residues. V gave up 5 bases and J gave up 7 bases; unmatched junction bases: 8. DNA of the CDR3: TGTGCCAGTAGTGCCCCGGGACAGCCAAATTCACCCCTCCACTTT. Residues: CASSAPGQPNSPLHF.

The V and J genes are TRBV29-1 and TRBJ1-1, with D tentatively TRBD1 (5 bases). The CDR3 loop spans 13 amino acids. Germline V CDR1 and CDR2: SQVTM, ANQGSEA. V was clipped by 6 bases and J by 3 bases, with 14 bases between them. The CDR3 reads CSVEGNSDTEAFF. DNA of the CDR3: TGCAGCGTGGAGGGGAACTCGGACACTGAAGCTTTCTTT.

This chain uses TRBV28 with TRBJ2-5, with 9 bases identical to TRBD1. Germline trimming cut 2 bases from V and 5 bases from J; bases unmatched to any gene: 6. Per germline, CDR1 MDHEN and CDR2 SYDVKM. CDR3 length: 15 amino acids. The DNA for the CDR3 is TGTGCCAGCAGTTTAAGAGGGACAGGGTCGGAGACCCAGTACTTC. It translates to CASSLRGTGSETQYF.

This chain uses TRBV28 with TRBJ2-3, with a weak D call TRBD1 (6 bases). The CDR3 consists of 13 residues. Trimming removed 8 bases from V and 4 bases from J, with 13 bases in between. Germline CDR1 MDHEN, CDR2 SYDVKM. CDR3 in amino acids: CASLRGGADTQYF. Here the CDR3 DNA reads TGTGCCAGCCTCAGGGGTGGCGCAGATACGCAGTATTTT.

In its sample, this clone was seen once. The chain is built from TRBV7-2 and TRBJ2-2; D ambiguous. CDR3 length: 13 amino acids. The ends were cut back, 4 bases at V and 4 bases at J, with 7 bases in the middle. Germline V gives CDR1 SGHTA, CDR2 FQGNSA. The CDR3 DNA follows: TGTGCCAGCAGCTGGGGTCTCACCGGGGAGCTGTTTTTT. This codes for CASSWGLTGELFF. The full variable domain, its missing parts supplied by reference TRBV7-2 and TRBJ2-2, is GAGVSQSPSNKVTEKGKDVELRCDPISGHTALYWYRQSLGQGLEFLIYFQGNSAPDKSGLPSDRFSAERTGGSVSTLTIQRTQQEDSAVYLCASSWGLTGELFFGEGSRLTVL.

The genes are TRBV4-3 and TRBJ2-3; 7 nucleotides line up with TRBD2. V lost 0 bases to trimming and J lost 4 bases; unmatched junction nucleotides: 7. This CDR3 is built from 16 residues. Germline V CDR1 and CDR2: LGHNA, YSLEER. The CDR3 bases are TGCGCCAGCAGCCAAGACCGGGGGGAGGGCCCAGATACGCAGTATTTT. As protein: CASSQDRGEGPDTQYF.

This chain uses TRBV7-8 with TRBJ2-7; no clear D gene. The V end was cut by 5 bases, the J end by 4 bases, with 9 bases between. The germline gives CDR1 SGHVS, CDR2 FQNEAQ. The CDR3 consists of 12 residues. The CDR3 sequence: CASSRSRYEQYF. CDR3 bases: TGTGCCAGCAGCCGATCTAGATACGAGCAGTACTTC.

The chain has TRBV9 and TRBJ1-1, with unresolved D. The length of the CDR3 is 14 residues. Trimming cost V 8 bases and J 1 base, with 15 bases left between them. Looked up from germline, CDR1 is SGDLS and CDR2 is YYNGEE. CDR3 amino acids: CASSLFDSNTEAFF. CDR3 nucleotides: TGTGCCAGTTCCCTTTTTGACTCGAACACTGAAGCTTTCTTT.

This sequence joins TRBV7-9 and TRBJ2-1; either TRBD1 or TRBD2 may supply D (7 bases each). V lost 5 bases and J 7 bases, leaving 18 bases between the germline ends. The V gene's germline CDR1 is SEHNR and CDR2 FQNEAQ (reference sequence). CDR3 size: 15 residues. The CDR3 nucleotides are TGTGCCAGCAGCGCGTCAGGGGGGGTGAGGAATGAGCAGTTCTTC. Residues: CASSASGGVRNEQFF.